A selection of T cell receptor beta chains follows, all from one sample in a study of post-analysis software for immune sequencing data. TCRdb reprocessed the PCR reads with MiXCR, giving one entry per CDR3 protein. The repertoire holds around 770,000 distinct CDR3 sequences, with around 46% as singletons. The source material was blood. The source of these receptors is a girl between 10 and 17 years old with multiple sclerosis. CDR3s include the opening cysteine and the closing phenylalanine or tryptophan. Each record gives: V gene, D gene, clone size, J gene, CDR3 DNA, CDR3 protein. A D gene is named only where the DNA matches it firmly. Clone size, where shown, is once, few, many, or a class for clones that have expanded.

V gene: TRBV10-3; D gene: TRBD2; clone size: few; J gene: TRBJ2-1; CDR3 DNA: TGTGCCATCAGTGAGCAGACTAGCGGGAGTAATGAGCAGTTCTTC; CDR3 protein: CAISEQTSGSNEQFF
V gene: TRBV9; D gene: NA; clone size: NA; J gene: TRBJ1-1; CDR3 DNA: TGTGCCAGCAGCTCAGACCCGGGGAGAAACACTGAAGCTTTCTTT; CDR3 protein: CASSSDPGRNTEAFF
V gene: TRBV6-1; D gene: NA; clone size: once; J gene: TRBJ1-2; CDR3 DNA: TGTGCCAGCGAGGGCGAAGGCTATGGCTACACCTTC; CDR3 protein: CASEGEGYGYTF
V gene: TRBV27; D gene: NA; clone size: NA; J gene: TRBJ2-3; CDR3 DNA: TGTGCCAGCCGTCACTACGAGGGGGGGAGTGAGGATACGCAGTATTTT; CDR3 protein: CASRHYEGGSEDTQYF
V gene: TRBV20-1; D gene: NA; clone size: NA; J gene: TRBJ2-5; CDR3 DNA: TGCAGTGCTAATCCCGAAAGGGAGACCCAGTACTTC; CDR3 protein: CSANPERETQYF
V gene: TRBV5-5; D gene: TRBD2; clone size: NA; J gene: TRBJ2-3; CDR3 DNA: TGTGCCAGCAGCTTGAGCGCGGGAGGGGGCACAGATACGCAGTATTTT; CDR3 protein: CASSLSAGGGTDTQYF
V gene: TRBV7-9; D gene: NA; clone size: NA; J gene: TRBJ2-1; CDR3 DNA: TGTGCCAGCAGCTTAGAGGTGAAGGTACAGTTCTTC; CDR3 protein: CASSLEVKVQFF
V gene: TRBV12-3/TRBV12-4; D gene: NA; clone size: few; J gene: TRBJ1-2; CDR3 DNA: TGTGCCAGCCGCCTGGGGCAGGGGAGGCATGGCTACACCTTC; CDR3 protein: CASRLGQGRHGYTF
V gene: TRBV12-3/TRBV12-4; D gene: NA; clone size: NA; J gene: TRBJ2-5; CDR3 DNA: TGTGCCAGCAGCCGACAAGGACAGATTGTAGAGACCCAGTACTTC; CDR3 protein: CASSRQGQIVETQYF
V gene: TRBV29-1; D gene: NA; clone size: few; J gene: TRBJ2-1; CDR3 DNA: TGCAGCGCCCTACAACGCGGGACCGGGGATGAGCAGTTCTTC; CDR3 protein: CSALQRGTGDEQFF
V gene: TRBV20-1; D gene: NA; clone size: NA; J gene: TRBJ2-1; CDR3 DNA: TGCAGTGCTAGAGCTGAGTACAATGAGCAGTTCTTC; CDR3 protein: CSARAEYNEQFF
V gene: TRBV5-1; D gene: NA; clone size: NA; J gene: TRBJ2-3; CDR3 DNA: TGCGCCAGCAGCTTGGGGGCCCAGCCAAGTCACACAGATACGCAGTATTTT; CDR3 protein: CASSLGAQPSHTDTQYF
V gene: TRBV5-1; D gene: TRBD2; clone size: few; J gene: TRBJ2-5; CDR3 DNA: TGCGCTAGCAGACTAGCGGGAGAGTATGAGACCCAGTACTTC; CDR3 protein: CASRLAGEYETQYF
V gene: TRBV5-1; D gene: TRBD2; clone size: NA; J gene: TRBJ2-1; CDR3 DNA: TGCGCCAACAGCTTGACCGCGGGAGGTGGTAATGAGCAGTTCTTC; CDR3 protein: CANSLTAGGGNEQFF
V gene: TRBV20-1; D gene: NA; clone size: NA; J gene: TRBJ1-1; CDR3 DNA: TGCAGTGCTAGCGGGGGGGCGGACACTGAAGCTTTCTTT; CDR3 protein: CSASGGADTEAFF
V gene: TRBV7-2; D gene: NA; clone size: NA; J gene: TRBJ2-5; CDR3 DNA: TGTGCCAGCAGCTTAGGTGCTAGCATTGGAGAGACCCAGTACTTC; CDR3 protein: CASSLGASIGETQYF
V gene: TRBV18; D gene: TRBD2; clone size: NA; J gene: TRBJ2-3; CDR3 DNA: TGTGCCAGCTCACCAACGAGACTAGCGGCTACAGATACGCAGTATTTT; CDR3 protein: CASSPTRLAATDTQYF
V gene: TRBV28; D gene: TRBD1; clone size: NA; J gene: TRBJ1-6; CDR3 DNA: TGTGCCAGCAGTTTCGACCCCGACAGGGGAGATAATTCACCCCTCCACTTT; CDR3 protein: CASSFDPDRGDNSPLHF
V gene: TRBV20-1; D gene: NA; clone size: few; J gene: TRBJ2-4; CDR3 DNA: TGCAGTGCTATTAGAGTTGCCAAAAACATTCAGTACTTC; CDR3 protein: CSAIRVAKNIQYF
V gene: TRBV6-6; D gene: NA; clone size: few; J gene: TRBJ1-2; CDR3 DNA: TGTGCCAGCAGTTACGCGACAAACTATGGCTACACCTTC; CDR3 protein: CASSYATNYGYTF
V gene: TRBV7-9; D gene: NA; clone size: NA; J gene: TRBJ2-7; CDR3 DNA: TGTGCCAGCAGCTTAAGTTTGTTCGAGCAGTACTTC; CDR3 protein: CASSLSLFEQYF
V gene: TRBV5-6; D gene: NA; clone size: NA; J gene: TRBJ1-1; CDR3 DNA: TGTGCCAGCAGCTTGGGTCCCGGGGGGAACACTGAAGCTTTCTTT; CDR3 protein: CASSLGPGGNTEAFF
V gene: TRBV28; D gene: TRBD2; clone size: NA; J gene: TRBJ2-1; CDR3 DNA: TGTGCCAGCAGGGGAGTCGGACTAGCGGGAGACAATGAGCAGTTCTTC; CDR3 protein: CASRGVGLAGDNEQFF
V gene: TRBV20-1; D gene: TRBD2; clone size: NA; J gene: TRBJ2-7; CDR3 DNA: TGCAGTGCTAGTGGACTAGCCACCTACGAGCAGTACTTC; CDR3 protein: CSASGLATYEQYF
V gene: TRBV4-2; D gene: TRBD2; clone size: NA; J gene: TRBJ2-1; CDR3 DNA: TGTGCCAGCAGCCGCACCCAGGTCGGTGGGACTAGCGGGAGGGCCTTTAGGACTGCCAATGAGCAGTTCTTC; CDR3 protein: CASSRTQVGGTSGRAFRTANEQFF
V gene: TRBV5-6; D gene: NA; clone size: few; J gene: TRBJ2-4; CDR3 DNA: TGTGCCAGCAGCGGGACATTGGACATTCAGTACTTC; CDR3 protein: CASSGTLDIQYF
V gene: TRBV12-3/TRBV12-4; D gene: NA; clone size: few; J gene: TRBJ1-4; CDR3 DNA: TGTGCCAGCAGCCTCGGATATGATTGGGAAAAACTGTTTTTT; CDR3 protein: CASSLGYDWEKLFF
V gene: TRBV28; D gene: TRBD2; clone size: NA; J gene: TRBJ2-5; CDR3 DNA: TGTGCCAGCAGTACAACAGGACTAGCGGTTCAAGAGACCCAGTACTTC; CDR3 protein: CASSTTGLAVQETQYF
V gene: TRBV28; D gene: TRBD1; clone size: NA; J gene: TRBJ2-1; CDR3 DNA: TGTGCCAGCAGTTTAGGGACAGGAGGTCTCTACAATGAGCAGTTCTTC; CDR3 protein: CASSLGTGGLYNEQFF
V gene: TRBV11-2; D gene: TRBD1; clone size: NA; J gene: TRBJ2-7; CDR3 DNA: TGTGCCAGCAGCAGAAAAGGACAGGCTTACTACGAGCAGTACTTC; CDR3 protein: CASSRKGQAYYEQYF
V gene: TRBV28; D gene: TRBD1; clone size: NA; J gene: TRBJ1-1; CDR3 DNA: TGTGCCAGCAGTTCCCTAAGGGGGCCAATGAACACTGAAGCTTTCTTT; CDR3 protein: CASSSLRGPMNTEAFF